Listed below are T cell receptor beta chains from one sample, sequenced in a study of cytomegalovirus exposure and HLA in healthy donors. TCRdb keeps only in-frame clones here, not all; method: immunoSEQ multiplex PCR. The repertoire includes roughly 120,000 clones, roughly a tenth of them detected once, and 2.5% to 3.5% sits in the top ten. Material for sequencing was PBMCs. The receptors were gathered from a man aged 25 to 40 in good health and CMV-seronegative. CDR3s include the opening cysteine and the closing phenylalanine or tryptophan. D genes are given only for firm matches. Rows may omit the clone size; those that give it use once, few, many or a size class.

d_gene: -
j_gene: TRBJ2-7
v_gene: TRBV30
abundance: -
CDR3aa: CAWTGASYEQYF
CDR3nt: TGTGCCTGGACAGGGGCGAGCTACGAGCAGTACTTC

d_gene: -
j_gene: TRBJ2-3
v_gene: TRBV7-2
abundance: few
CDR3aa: CASSLARFGTQYF
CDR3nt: TGTGCCAGCAGCTTAGCCCGGTTCGGTACGCAGTATTTT

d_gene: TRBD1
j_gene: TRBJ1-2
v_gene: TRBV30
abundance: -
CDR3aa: CAWSVGQGVNYGYTF
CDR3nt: TGTGCCTGGAGTGTAGGACAGGGCGTTAACTATGGCTACACCTTC

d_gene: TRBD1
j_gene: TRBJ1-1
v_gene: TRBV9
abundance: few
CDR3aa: CASSPYSGTATEAFF
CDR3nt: TGTGCCAGCAGCCCATATTCCGGGACAGCCACTGAAGCTTTCTTT

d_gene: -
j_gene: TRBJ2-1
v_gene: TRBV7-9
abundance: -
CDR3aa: CASSPGFQGSIGNEQFF
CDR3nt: TGTGCCAGCAGCCCTGGGTTTCAGGGCAGTATAGGCAATGAGCAGTTCTTC

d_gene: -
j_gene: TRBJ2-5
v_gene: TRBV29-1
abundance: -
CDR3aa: CSVPHTTGGTQYF
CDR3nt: TGCAGCGTTCCGCATACAACGGGTGGGACCCAGTACTTC

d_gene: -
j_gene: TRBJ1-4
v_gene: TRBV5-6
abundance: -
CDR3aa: CASSQWRVREKLFF
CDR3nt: TGTGCCAGCAGCCAGTGGAGGGTCCGTGAAAAACTGTTTTTT

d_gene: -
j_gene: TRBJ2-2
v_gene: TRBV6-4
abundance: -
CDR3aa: CASSEVAGELFF
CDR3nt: TGTGCCAGCAGTGAGGTAGCCGGGGAGCTGTTTTTT

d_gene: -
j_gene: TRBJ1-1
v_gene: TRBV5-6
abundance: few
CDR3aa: CASSLVGEAFF
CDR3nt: TGTGCCAGCAGCTTGGTCGGTGAAGCTTTCTTT

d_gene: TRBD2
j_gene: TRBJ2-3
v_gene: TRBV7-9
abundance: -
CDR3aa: CASSLVVAGGTDTQYF
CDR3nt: TGTGCCAGCAGCTTAGTAGTAGCGGGAGGGACAGATACGCAGTATTTT

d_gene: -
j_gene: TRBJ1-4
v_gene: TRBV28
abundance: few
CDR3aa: CASGYRVGEKLFF
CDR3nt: TGTGCCAGCGGTTACAGGGTTGGTGAAAAACTGTTTTTT

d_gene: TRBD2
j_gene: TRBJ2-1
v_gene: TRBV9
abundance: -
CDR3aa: CASSVGTSSYNEQFF
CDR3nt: TGTGCCAGCAGCGTCGGGACTAGCTCCTACAATGAGCAGTTCTTC

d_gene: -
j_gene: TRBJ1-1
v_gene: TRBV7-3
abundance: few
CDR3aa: CASSFNRDTEAFF
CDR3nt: TGTGCCAGCAGCTTTAACAGGGATACTGAAGCTTTCTTT

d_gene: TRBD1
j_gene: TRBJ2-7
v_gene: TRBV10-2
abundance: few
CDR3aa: CASRDRGPSYEQYF
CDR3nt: TGCGCCAGCAGGGACAGGGGCCCTTCCTACGAGCAGTACTTC

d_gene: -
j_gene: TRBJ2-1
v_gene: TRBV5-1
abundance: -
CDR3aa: CASSSQPGLGNEQFF
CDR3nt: TGCGCCAGCAGCTCTCAACCGGGACTTGGCAATGAGCAGTTCTTC

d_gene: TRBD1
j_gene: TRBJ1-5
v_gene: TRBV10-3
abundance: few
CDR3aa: CAISDDRGGNQPQHF
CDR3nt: TGTGCCATCAGTGATGACAGGGGTGGCAATCAGCCCCAGCATTTT

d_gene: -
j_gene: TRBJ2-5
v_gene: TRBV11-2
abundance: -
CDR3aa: CASSLPAGIETQYF
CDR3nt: TGTGCCAGCAGCTTACCCGCAGGAATAGAGACCCAGTACTTC

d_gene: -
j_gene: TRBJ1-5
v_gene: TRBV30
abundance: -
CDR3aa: CAWSAESMGPQHF
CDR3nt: TGTGCCTGGAGCGCCGAGTCGATGGGCCCCCAGCATTTT

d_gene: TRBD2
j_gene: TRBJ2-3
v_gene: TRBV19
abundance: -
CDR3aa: CASSPRTSGSTDTQYF
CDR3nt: TGTGCCAGTAGTCCCAGGACTAGCGGAAGCACAGATACGCAGTATTTT

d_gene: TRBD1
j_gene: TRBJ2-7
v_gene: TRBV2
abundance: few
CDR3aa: CASRAGTVYEQYF
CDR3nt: TGTGCCAGCAGAGCCGGGACAGTCTACGAGCAGTACTTC

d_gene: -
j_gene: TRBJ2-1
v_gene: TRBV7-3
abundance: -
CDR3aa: CASSKLASYNEQFF
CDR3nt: TGTGCCAGCAGCAAACTAGCTAGCTACAATGAGCAGTTCTTC

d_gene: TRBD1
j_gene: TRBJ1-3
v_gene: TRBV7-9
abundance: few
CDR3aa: CASSLTTGFSGNTIYF
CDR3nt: TGTGCCAGCAGCCTAACGACAGGGTTCTCTGGAAACACCATATATTTT

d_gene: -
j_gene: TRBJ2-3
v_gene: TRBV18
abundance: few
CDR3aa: CASSPGQVGADTQYF
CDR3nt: TGTGCCAGCTCACCGGGGCAGGTTGGTGCAGATACGCAGTATTTT

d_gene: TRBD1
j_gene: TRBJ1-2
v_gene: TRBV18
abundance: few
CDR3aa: CASSPDRIYGYTF
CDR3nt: TGTGCCAGCTCACCGGACAGGATCTATGGCTACACCTTC

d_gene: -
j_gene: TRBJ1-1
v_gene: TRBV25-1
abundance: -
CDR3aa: CASSPTRGEAFF
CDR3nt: TGTGCCAGCAGCCCCACCAGGGGTGAAGCTTTCTTT

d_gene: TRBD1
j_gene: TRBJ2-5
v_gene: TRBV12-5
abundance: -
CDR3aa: CASGLGMGQGIRETQYF
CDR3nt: TGTGCTAGTGGTTTGGGGATGGGACAGGGAATCCGCGAGACCCAGTACTTC

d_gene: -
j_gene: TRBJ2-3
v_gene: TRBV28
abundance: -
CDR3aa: CASKSGQSRSDTQYF
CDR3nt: TGTGCCAGCAAATCGGGTCAATCCAGATCCGATACGCAGTATTTT

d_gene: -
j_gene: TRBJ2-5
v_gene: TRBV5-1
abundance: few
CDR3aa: CASKDEGEETQYF
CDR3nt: TGCGCCAGCAAGGACGAGGGAGAAGAGACCCAGTACTTC

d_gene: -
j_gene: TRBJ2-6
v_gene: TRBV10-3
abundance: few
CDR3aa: CAISDSSGANVLTF
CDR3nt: TGTGCCATCAGTGACAGCTCTGGGGCCAACGTCCTGACTTTC

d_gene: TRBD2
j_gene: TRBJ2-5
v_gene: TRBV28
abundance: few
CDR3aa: CAALSRTSGQETQYF
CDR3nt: TGTGCCGCCCTCAGCAGGACTAGCGGTCAAGAGACCCAGTACTTC

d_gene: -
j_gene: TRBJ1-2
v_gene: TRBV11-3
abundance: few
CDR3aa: CASSLRLGRGGHGYTF
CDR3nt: TGTGCCAGCAGCTTACGTCTGGGGAGGGGTGGTCATGGCTACACCTTC

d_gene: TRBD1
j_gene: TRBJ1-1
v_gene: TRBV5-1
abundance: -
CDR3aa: CASSLVQGVGNTEAFF
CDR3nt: TGCGCCAGCAGCTTGGTGCAGGGGGTGGGTAACACTGAAGCTTTCTTT

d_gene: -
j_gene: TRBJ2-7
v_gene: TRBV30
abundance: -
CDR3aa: CAWRVSSSHGQYF
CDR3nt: TGTGCCTGGAGGGTTTCTAGTTCCCACGGGCAGTACTTC

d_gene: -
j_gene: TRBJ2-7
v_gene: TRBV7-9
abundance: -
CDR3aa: CASSLVSGYEQYF
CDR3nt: TGTGCCAGCAGCTTAGTGTCAGGGTACGAGCAGTACTTC

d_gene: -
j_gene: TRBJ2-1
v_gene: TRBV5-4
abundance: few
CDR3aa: CASSMTEVPGEQFF
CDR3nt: TGTGCCAGCAGCATGACAGAAGTCCCAGGTGAGCAGTTCTTC

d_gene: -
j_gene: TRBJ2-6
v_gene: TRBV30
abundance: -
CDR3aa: CAWSVPGSGANVLTF
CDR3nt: TGTGCCTGGAGTGTACCCGGCTCTGGGGCCAACGTCCTGACTTTC

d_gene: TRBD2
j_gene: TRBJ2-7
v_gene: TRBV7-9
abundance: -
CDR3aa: CASSLVGGRTYEQYF
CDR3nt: TGTGCCAGCAGCTTAGTTGGCGGGAGGACCTACGAGCAGTACTTC

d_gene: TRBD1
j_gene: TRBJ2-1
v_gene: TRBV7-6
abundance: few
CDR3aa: CASVPVRDRGRYNEQFF
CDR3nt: TGTGCCTCCGTCCCCGTGCGGGACAGGGGGCGGTACAATGAGCAGTTCTTC

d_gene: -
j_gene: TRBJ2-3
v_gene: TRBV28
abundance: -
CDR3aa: CASIRPGTDTQYF
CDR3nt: TGTGCCAGCATCAGGCCAGGCACAGATACGCAGTATTTT

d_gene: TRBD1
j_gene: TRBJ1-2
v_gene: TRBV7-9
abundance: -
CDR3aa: CASSLALSPSGQAFFGYTF
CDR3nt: TGTGCCAGCAGCTTAGCACTCAGTCCGTCCGGACAGGCTTTTTTCGGCTACACCTTC

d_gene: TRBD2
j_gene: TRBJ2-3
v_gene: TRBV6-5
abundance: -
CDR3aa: CASSYSAGGLDTQYF
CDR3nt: TGTGCCAGCAGTTACTCAGCGGGAGGTCTAGATACGCAGTATTTT

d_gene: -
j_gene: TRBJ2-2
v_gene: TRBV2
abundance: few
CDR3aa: CASSEKGQVPGELFF
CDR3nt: TGTGCCAGCAGTGAAAAAGGCCAGGTGCCCGGGGAGCTGTTTTTT